The 18 T cell receptor beta chains reported below all come from one sample, sequenced in a study of CD8 T cells in ankylosing spondylitis. TCRdb re-called the 5' RACE reads with MiXCR, one entry per CDR3 protein. The sample has 150,000 to 200,000 distinct CDR3 sequences; approximately 18% are singletons. The specimen was blood, either unsorted or a sorted T cell fraction (not recorded which). The receptors were gathered from a male donor under 30 with ankylosing spondylitis or in good health (not recorded which).

This clonotype was seen at least ten times. The rearrangement links TRBV5-6 to TRBJ2-7; possible D gene TRBD1, 6 bases. This CDR3 has 13 amino acids. Germline-derived CDR1 and CDR2 are SGHDT and YYEEEE. Deletions cut 3 bases from V and 1 base from J, with 8 bases between. In DNA, the CDR3 is TGTGCCAGCAGCTACACAGGGTCCTACGAGCAGTACTTC. Translation gives CASSYTGSYEQYF.

In its sample, this clonotype was seen many times. This chain uses TRBV5-1 with TRBJ2-5; TRBD2 aligns across 11 bases. Per the germline V gene, CDR1 is SGHRS and CDR2 is YFSETQ. With V trimmed by 0 bases and J by 1 base, 2 bases remained unmatched. This CDR3 comprises 16 residues. For the CDR3, the DNA is TGCGCCAGCAGCTTGGCGGGGACTAGCGGCCAAGAGACCCAGTACTTC. This translates into CASSLAGTSGQETQYF. The variable domain in full, with the rest retrieved from reference TRBV5-1 and TRBJ2-5, is KAGVTQTPRYLIKTRGQQVTLSCSPISGHRSVSWYQQTPGQGLQFLFEYFSETQRNKGNFPGRFSGRQFSNSRSEMNVSTLELGDSALYLCASSLAGTSGQETQYFGPGTRLLVL.

J is TRBJ2-7 and V is TRBV20-1; D is unresolved. Trimming removed 1 base from V and 2 bases from J, with 6 bases in between. There are 12 residues in the CDR3. Per germline, CDR1 DFQATT and CDR2 SNEGSKA (reference sequence). CDR3: CSARGQTYEQYF. Written as DNA, the CDR3 is TGCAGTGCTAGAGGCCAGACCTACGAGCAGTACTTC.

This clonotype was seen many times. V usage is TRBV6-4 and J usage is TRBJ2-1; D uncertain. This CDR3 comprises 11 residues. Germline CDR1 and CDR2: MRHNA and SNTAGT. Trimming removed 2 bases from V and 15 bases from J, with 11 bases in between. CDR3 coding DNA: TGTGCCAGCAGTGACGGCAGGCAACCGTTCTTC. Protein sequence: CASSDGRQPFF.

The chain links TRBV20-1 to TRBJ2-7, with TRBD2 matching over 8 bases. Germline CDR1 reads DFQATT; CDR2 reads SNEGSKA (reference sequence). V dropped 7 bases and J dropped 0; count of bases not matched to a gene: 5. This CDR3 comprises 13 residues. CDR3 DNA: TGCAGTGGAGAGGCGGGAGGCTCCTACGAGCAGTACTTC. Protein product: CSGEAGGSYEQYF.

In its sample, this clonotype was seen many times. The chain carries TRBV20-1 and TRBJ1-3; D ambiguous. Deletions cut 6 bases from V and 1 base from J, with 13 bases between. CDR1 and CDR2 (germline): DFQATT, SNEGSKA (reference sequence). The CDR3 is 14 residues long. The CDR3 reads CSAGSTPSGNTIYF. The CDR3 nucleotides read TGCAGTGCCGGATCCACTCCGTCTGGAAACACCATATATTTT.

This clonotype was detected many times. The chain combines TRBV25-1 with TRBJ2-1; possibly TRBD2 for D (6 bases). The V gene's germline CDR1 is MGHDK and CDR2 SYGVNS. The CDR3 covers 12 residues. V was clipped by 7 bases and J by 11 bases, with 15 bases between them. In nucleotides, the CDR3 is TGTGCCAGCATGAGTTGGGGGGATAAGCAGTTCTTC. Translated: CASMSWGDKQFF.

In its sample, this clonotype was seen many times. The gene calls are TRBV29-1 and TRBJ1-2; 10 nucleotides agree with TRBD1. V was pared by 0 bases and J by 2 bases, with 21 bases of the junction left unmatched. The CDR3 has 21 residues. The germline V gene has CDR1 SQVTM and CDR2 ANQGSEA. The CDR3 sequence: CSVEDFVASRDRGLQNYGYTF. As DNA, the CDR3 is TGCAGCGTTGAAGATTTCGTGGCCTCGAGGGACAGGGGCCTTCAGAACTATGGCTACACCTTC.

The sample holds many counts of this clonotype. J is TRBJ2-5 and V is TRBV9, with 11 bases lining up with TRBD2. Germline CDR1 reads SGDLS; CDR2 reads YYNGEE. V was pared by 0 bases and J by 1 base, with 2 bases of the junction left unmatched. CDR3 size: 16 residues. The CDR3, as DNA: TGTGCCAGCAGCGTAGATAGCGGGAGGGTCCAAGAGACCCAGTACTTC. It translates to CASSVDSGRVQETQYF.

V is TRBV12-3 or TRBV12-4 and J is TRBJ1-5; D possibly corresponds to TRBD1 (5 bases). This CDR3 region has 13 residues. Deletions cut 9 bases from V and 3 bases from J, with 12 bases between. This chain's CDR3 is CASSVRDNQPQHF. The CDR3 DNA is TGTGCCAGTTCTGTCAGGGACAATCAGCCCCAGCATTTT.

This clonotype was seen a handful of times. This chain joins TRBV20-1 and TRBJ2-1; 7 bases are a match to TRBD2. This CDR3 contains 11 residues. Germline V CDR1 and CDR2: DFQATT, SNEGSKA (reference sequence). J lost 7 bases, V lost 7 bases, and 4 bases had no gene match. CDR3 DNA: TGCAGTGTGCGGGAGTTTAATGAGCAGTTCTTC. Amino acid sequence: CSVREFNEQFF.

Ten or more counts support this clonotype. The chain links TRBV7-6 to TRBJ2-2; the match to TRBD2 covers 8 bases. This CDR3 contains 16 residues. V lost 0 bases, J lost 1 base, and 1 base stayed unmatched. Germline CDR1 reads SGHVS; CDR2 reads FNYEAQ. CDR3 in amino acids: CASSLATSGNTGELFF. The CDR3 coding sequence is TGTGCCAGCAGCTTAGCCACTAGCGGGAACACCGGGGAGCTGTTTTTT.

CDR3: CASRYRGGGEAFF. The CDR3 DNA sequence: TGTGCCAGCAGATACAGGGGTGGAGGTGAAGCTTTCTTT. The chain uses TRBV6-6 and TRBJ1-1; 7 bases are a match to TRBD1. Trimming at V came to 6 bases and at J to 7 bases, leaving 8 bases not matched to a gene. Germline assignment: CDR1 MNHNY and CDR2 SVGAGI (reference sequence). The CDR3 is 13 amino acids.

This clonotype was recorded at least ten times. The CDR3, as DNA: TGTGCCAGCAGCCATATACAGGGATGGGAGCAGTACTTC. This gives the protein CASSHIQGWEQYF. The gene calls are TRBV3-1 and TRBJ2-7; a weak D match, TRBD1 (6 bases). Germline-derived CDR1 and CDR2 are LGHDT and YNNKEL (reference sequence). Trimming shortened V by 3 bases and J by 7 bases, and 13 bases separated the two germline ends. This CDR3 has 13 residues.

This clonotype was recorded at least ten times. The chain uses TRBV12-3 or TRBV12-4 and TRBJ2-5; D gene unclear. The CDR3 extends over 12 amino acids. Trimming removed 7 bases at V and 3 bases at J, with 9 bases between. The CDR3 DNA sequence: TGTGCCAGCACCTCCCCCAAAGAGACCCAGTACTTC. It is translated as CASTSPKETQYF.

The sample holds many counts of this clonotype. The chain has TRBV11-2 and TRBJ2-1; 13 bases match TRBD2. Trimming removed 6 bases from V and 7 bases from J; junction bases left unmatched: 3. CDR3 size: 14 residues. Germline CDR1 SGHAT, CDR2 FQNNGV. The CDR3: CASSWTSGSNEQFF. The CDR3 region has the DNA TGTGCCAGCAGTTGGACTAGCGGGAGTAATGAGCAGTTCTTC.

This clonotype was recorded only once. The V call is TRBV30, the J call TRBJ1-1, with D uncertain. CDR3 size: 13 residues. Germline CDR1 reads GTSNPN; CDR2 reads SVGIG (reference sequence). The germline V and J ends were trimmed by 3 bases and 4 bases, with 12 bases remaining between them. Here the CDR3 reads CAWRTPSLTEAFF. The CDR3 DNA is TGTGCCTGGAGGACCCCAAGCCTCACTGAAGCTTTCTTT. Together with reference TRBV30 and TRBJ1-1, the CDR3 gives the full variable domain: SQTIHQWPATLVQPVGSPLSLECTVEGTSNPNLYWYRQAAGRGLQLLFYSVGIGQISSEVPQNLSASRPQDRQFILSSKKLLLSDSGFYLCAWRTPSLTEAFFGQGTRLTVV.

This clonotype was picked up many times. The chain recombines TRBV10-3 with TRBJ2-1; 10 nucleotides align to TRBD1. V lost 2 bases, J lost 5 bases, and 3 bases stayed unmatched. The germline CDR1 and CDR2 sequences are ENHRY and SYGVKD. This CDR3 comprises 15 residues. CDR3 coding DNA: TGTGCCATCAGTGAGGGGGACAGGGGCCACAATGAGCAGTTCTTC. It yields the protein CAISEGDRGHNEQFF.